This TCR beta chain is drawn from a study of blood T cell repertoires in COVID-19. Germline CDR1 and CDR2: SEHNR and FQNEAQ (reference sequence). There are 15 residues in the CDR3. Trimming stripped 5 bases from V and 1 base from J, with 9 bases between. The authors' processing: Estimated nucleated cell counts came from reference gene primer amplification. Here immunoSEQ multiplex PCR was the method, and the copy in TCRdb shows in-frame clones only, minus some. The V and J calls and clone size come from that table; D and trimming were worked out from the DNA. The table records around 310,000 clones, 90% of them present only once.

The chain joins TRBV7-9 to TRBJ2-6, with D perhaps matching TRBD1 (5 bases). The source of this sequence is a woman in her thirties or forties with COVID-19, enrolled during active disease. Sequencing was carried out using peripheral blood. The CDR3 reads CASSRQLSGANVLTF. In nucleotides, the CDR3 is TGTGCCAGCAGCCGACAGTTATCTGGGGCCAACGTCCTGACTTTC.